This record looks at one T cell receptor (beta chain) sequence and its context. These data originate in a study of technical replicates of blood from several donors. Produced via immunoSEQ multiplex PCR; TCRdb's table is partial and in-frame only. The data contain 85,000 to 100,000 clones, nearly 97% of them singletons. This CDR3 is built from 17 residues. Between the trimmed V and J ends, which lost 2 bases and 0 bases, there was a span of 13 bases. Germline lookup yields CDR1 ENHRY and CDR2 SYGVKD. The rearrangement uses TRBV10-3 and TRBJ2-2; D might be TRBD2 (6 bases). Material: T cells isolated from PBMCs. The sequence was obtained from a human donor in good health. The CDR3: CAISEMARLANTGELFF. The CDR3, as DNA: TGTGCCATCAGTGAGATGGCAAGACTAGCGAACACCGGGGAGCTGTTTTTT.